This T cell receptor beta chain was documented in a study of blood T cell repertoires in COVID-19. Germline lookup yields CDR1 MNHEY and CDR2 SVGAGI. The CDR3 covers 13 residues. Trimming shortened V by 5 bases and J by 3 bases, and 10 bases separated the two germline ends. Method: immunoSEQ multiplex PCR; TCRdb's copy keeps in-frame clones and lacks some. The sample carries over 20,000 clones, 60% to 75% recorded once. This TCR came from a man aged 50-60 years with COVID-19, enrolled during active disease. The chain links TRBV6-5 to TRBJ1-2, with D possibly TRBD1 on 5 matching bases. Input material: peripheral blood. The CDR3 here is CASSPLGHYGYTF. The CDR3 DNA is TGTGCCAGCAGTCCCCTGGGGCACTATGGCTACACCTTC.